This TCR beta chain originates from a study of blood T cell repertoires in COVID-19. Study in general: PBMCs, B-cell-depleted T cells, or T cells provided the cDNA or gDNA that made up the material.

Germline CDR1 and CDR2: SQVTM and ANQGSEA. V dropped 4 bases and J dropped 5; count of bases not matched to a gene: 8. CDR3 length equals 13 residues. In the original workflow: Amplification with reference gene primers provided the estimates of nucleated cell counts. Sequencing was performed with immunoSEQ multiplex PCR; in TCRdb, only in-frame clones are kept and a portion is missing. D and trimming come from the DNA, and the V and J calls and clone size come from that table. This table has fewer than 100,000 clones, around 79% appearing once. The J gene is TRBJ2-7, the V gene TRBV29-1, with 7 bases aligning to TRBD2. Sequenced material: peripheral blood. The receptor's source is a human donor in a cohort sampled during active COVID-19. The CDR3 is CSVGWGAGNEQYF. The CDR3 nucleotides are TGCAGCGTTGGTTGGGGAGCGGGGAACGAGCAGTACTTC.